This T cell receptor beta chain was sequenced during a study of cytomegalovirus exposure and HLA in healthy donors. Overall study findings and caveats: Reports described diagnosis of cytomegalovirus status by the classifier as highly specific and sensitive. In a later analysis, the majority of CMV-associated beta chains seemingly showed HLA restriction. The authors enumerated over 150 TCR beta chains as linked to cytomegalovirus. Three chains tied to CMV proved CMV antigen-specific in vitro.

Note on this clone: The target antigen is unknown.

Germline V lookup: CDR1 SGHRS, CDR2 YFSETQ. The CDR3 is 15 amino acids. V lost 3 bases to trimming and J lost 0 bases; unmatched junction nucleotides: 4. The PCR made use of 60 Vbeta and 13 Jbeta primers. Measured with immunoSEQ multiplex PCR; TCRdb has only the in-frame clones, and not every one. This table holds under 95,000 clones, approximately 82% found once. The receptor was isolated from a man aged 35 to 55 in good health and CMV-seronegative. J is TRBJ2-5 and V is TRBV5-1; TRBD2 matches at 8 bases. Material: PBMCs. DNA of the CDR3: TGCGCCAGCAGCTCCAGCGGGAGACACCAAGAGACCCAGTACTTC. It translates to CASSSSGRHQETQYF.